Listed here are 10 T cell receptor beta chains from one sample, sequenced in a study of lymphopenia after photon versus proton radiotherapy. Produced via immunoSEQ multiplex PCR; TCRdb's table is partial and in-frame only. The sample holds approximately 150,000 clones, 80% to 90% seen once. The input for sequencing was peripheral blood, taken from a patient treated with photon-based radiotherapy. All receptors come from a man in his fifties with gastric cancer.

The gene calls are TRBV11-2 and TRBJ2-7, with D possibly being TRBD2 (6 bases). Germline V gives CDR1 SGHAT, CDR2 FQNNGV. The V end lost 5 bases, the J end lost 0 bases, and 20 bases lay between the germline ends. CDR3 length equals 17 residues. DNA for the CDR3: TGTGCCAGCAGCGTAATGGAAGGTAGCGGCAGCTCCTACGAGCAGTACTTC. Protein sequence: CASSVMEGSGSSYEQYF.

The genes are TRBV19 and TRBJ2-1; the D call may be TRBD1 or TRBD2 (5 bases each). The CDR3 runs to 14 residues. The V end lost 2 bases, the J end lost 7 bases, and 12 bases lay between the germline ends. The germline V gene encodes CDR1 LNHDA and CDR2 SQIVND (reference sequence). DNA for the CDR3: TGTGCCAGTAGTATACCAGGGCGAGGGAATGAGCAGTTCTTC. Translation: CASSIPGRGNEQFF.

The CDR3 loop is CASSQGWLASSYEQYF. The CDR3 region has the DNA TGCGCCAGCAGCCAAGGTTGGTTGGCAAGCTCCTACGAGCAGTACTTC. The gene calls are TRBV4-1 and TRBJ2-7, with D uncertain. CDR1 is MGHRA, CDR2 YSYEKL, per germline. Trimming removed 1 base from V and 0 bases from J, with 13 bases in between. The CDR3 is 16 residues long.

The chain carries TRBV2 and TRBJ2-3, with a tentative D call TRBD2 (7 bases). V shed 4 bases and J shed 2 bases, with 28 bases lying between them. Per the germline V gene, CDR1 is SNHLY and CDR2 is FYNNEI. This CDR3 is 20 amino acids long. CDR3 in DNA: TGTGCCAGCAGTGCAGGCACGAAGTTCAGGGGAGGGTTAAACACAGATACGCAGTATTTT. Its translation: CASSAGTKFRGGLNTDTQYF.

The J gene is TRBJ1-1, the V gene TRBV29-1, with TRBD1 as a possible D gene (6 bases). This CDR3 is 11 amino acids long. Germline values: CDR1 SQVTM, CDR2 ANQGSEA. V was cut by 6 bases and J by 5 bases, with 10 bases left in between. The DNA for the CDR3 is TGCAGCGTAGGGACACTGACTGAAGCTTTCTTT. Its translation is CSVGTLTEAFF.

The table lists this clone with a count of one. The J gene is TRBJ1-2, the V gene TRBV5-4; 9 bases match TRBD1. The V and J ends lost 4 bases and 6 bases, in that order; junction bases with no gene match: 10. This CDR3 has 15 residues. Germline lookup yields CDR1 SGHNT and CDR2 YYREEE (reference sequence). CDR3 protein: CASSIRGQGFHGYTF. As DNA, the CDR3 is TGTGCCAGCAGCATCCGGGGACAGGGTTTTCATGGCTACACCTTC.

The chain couples TRBV5-6 to TRBJ2-3, with 7 bases lining up with TRBD2. Trimming cost V 0 bases and J 2 bases; bases outside gene matches: 6. Germline assignment: CDR1 SGHDT and CDR2 YYEEEE. The CDR3 has 16 residues. The CDR3 DNA follows: TGTGCCAGCAGCTTGGGACCTAGCGGATACACAGATACGCAGTATTTT. It encodes CASSLGPSGYTDTQYF.

The chain combines TRBV5-1 with TRBJ1-4; tentative D call: TRBD1 (5 bases). Germline assignment: CDR1 SGHRS and CDR2 YFSETQ. This CDR3 is 16 amino acids long. Trimming removed 0 bases at V and 0 bases at J, with 9 bases between. The CDR3 loop reads CASSLGQSTTNEKLFF. The CDR3 nucleotides read TGCGCCAGCAGCTTGGGACAGTCGACAACTAATGAAAAACTGTTTTTT.

The V call is TRBV28, the J call TRBJ1-2; TRBD1 aligns across 8 bases. J lost 1 base, V lost 5 bases, and 6 bases had no gene match. CDR3 length: 15 amino acids. Germline CDR1 MDHEN, CDR2 SYDVKM. The CDR3 sequence: CASSPTGGNNYGYTF. As DNA, the CDR3 is TGTGCCAGCAGTCCCACAGGGGGTAATAACTATGGCTACACCTTC.

This sequence joins TRBV28 and TRBJ1-2; TRBD1 matches 7 bases. In germline, CDR1 is MDHEN, CDR2 SYDVKM. This CDR3 is built from 15 residues. After removal of 3 bases from V and 2 bases from J, the junction contained 6 bases not matched to a gene. The CDR3 loop reads CASSFLTGENYGYTF. The DNA of the CDR3 is TGTGCCAGCAGTTTTCTCACAGGGGAAAACTATGGCTACACCTTC.